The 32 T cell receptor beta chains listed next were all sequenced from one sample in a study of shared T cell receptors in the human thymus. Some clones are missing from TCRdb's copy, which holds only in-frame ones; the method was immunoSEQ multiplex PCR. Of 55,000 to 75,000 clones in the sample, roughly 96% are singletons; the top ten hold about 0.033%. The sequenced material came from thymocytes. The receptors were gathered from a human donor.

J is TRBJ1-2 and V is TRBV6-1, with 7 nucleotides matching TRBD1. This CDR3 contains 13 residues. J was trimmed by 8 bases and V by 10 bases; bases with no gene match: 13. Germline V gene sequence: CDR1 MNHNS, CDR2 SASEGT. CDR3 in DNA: TGTGCCAACCGGGGGGGACAGTCTAACGGCTACACCTTC. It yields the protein CANRGGQSNGYTF.

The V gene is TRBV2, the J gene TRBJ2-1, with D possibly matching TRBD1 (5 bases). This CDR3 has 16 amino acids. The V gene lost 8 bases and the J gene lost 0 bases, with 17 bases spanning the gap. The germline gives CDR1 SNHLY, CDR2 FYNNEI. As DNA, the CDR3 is TGTGCCAGCCCCCCCCGCGGACACAACTCCTACAATGAGCAGTTCTTC. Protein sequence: CASPPRGHNSYNEQFF.

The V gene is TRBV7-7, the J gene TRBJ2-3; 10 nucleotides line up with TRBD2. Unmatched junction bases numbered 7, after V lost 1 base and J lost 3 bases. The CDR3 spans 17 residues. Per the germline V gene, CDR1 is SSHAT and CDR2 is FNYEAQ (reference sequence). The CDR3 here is CASSLGSGGARTDTQYF. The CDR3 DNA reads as TGTGCCAGCAGCTTAGGGAGCGGGGGGGCAAGGACAGATACGCAGTATTTT.

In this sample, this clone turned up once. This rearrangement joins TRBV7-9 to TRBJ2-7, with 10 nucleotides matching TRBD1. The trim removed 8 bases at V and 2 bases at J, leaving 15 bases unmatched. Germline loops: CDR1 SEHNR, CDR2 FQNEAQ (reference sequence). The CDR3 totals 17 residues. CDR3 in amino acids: CASGPKHDRGRPYEQYF. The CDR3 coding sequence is TGTGCCAGCGGCCCTAAACATGACAGGGGGCGCCCCTACGAGCAGTACTTC. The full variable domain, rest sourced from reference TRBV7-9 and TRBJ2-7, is DTGVSQNPRHKITKRGQNVTFRCDPISEHNRLYWYRQTLGQGPEFLTYFQNEAQLEKSRLLSDRFSAERPKGSFSTLEIQRTEQGDSAMYLCASGPKHDRGRPYEQYFGPGTRLTVT.

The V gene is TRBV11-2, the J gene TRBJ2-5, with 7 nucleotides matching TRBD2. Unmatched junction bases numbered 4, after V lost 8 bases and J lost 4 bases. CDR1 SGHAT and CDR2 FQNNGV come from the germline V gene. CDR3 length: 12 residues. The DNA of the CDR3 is TGTGCCAGCCTCCCGGGGGGAGAGACCCAGTACTTC. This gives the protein CASLPGGETQYF.

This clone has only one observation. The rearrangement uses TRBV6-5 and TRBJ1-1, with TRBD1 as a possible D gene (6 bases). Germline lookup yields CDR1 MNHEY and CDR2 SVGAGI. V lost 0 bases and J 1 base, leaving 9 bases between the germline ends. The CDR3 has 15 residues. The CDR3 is CASSYSRGSNTEAFF. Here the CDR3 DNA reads TGTGCCAGCAGTTACTCGAGGGGGTCGAACACTGAAGCTTTCTTT.

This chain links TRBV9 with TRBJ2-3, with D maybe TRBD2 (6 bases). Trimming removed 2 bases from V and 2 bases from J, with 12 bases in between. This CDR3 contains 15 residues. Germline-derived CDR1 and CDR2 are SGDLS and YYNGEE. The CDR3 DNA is TGTGCCAGCAGCGTCCGGGACTCTCTCACAGATACGCAGTATTTT. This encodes CASSVRDSLTDTQYF.

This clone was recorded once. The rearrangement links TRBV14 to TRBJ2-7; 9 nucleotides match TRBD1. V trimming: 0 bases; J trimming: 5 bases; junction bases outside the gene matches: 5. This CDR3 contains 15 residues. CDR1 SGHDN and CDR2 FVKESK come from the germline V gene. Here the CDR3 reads CASSQDLDRGHEQYF. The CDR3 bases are TGTGCCAGCAGCCAAGACCTGGACAGGGGCCACGAGCAGTACTTC.

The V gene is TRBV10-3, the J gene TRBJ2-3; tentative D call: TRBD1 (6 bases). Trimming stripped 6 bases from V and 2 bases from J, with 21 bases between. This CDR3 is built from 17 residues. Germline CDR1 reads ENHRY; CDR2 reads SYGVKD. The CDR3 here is CAISATGRDELTDTQYF. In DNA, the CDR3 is TGTGCCATCAGCGCTACAGGGAGAGATGAACTCACAGATACGCAGTATTTT.

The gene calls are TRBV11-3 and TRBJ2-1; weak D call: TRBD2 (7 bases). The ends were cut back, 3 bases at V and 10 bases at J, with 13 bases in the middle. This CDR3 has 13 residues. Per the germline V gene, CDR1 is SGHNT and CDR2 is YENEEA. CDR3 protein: CASSFARGGEQFF. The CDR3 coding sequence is TGTGCCAGCAGCTTCGCGAGGGGGGGCGAGCAGTTCTTC. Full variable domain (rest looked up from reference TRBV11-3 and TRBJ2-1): EAGVVQSPRYKIIEKKQPVAFWCNPISGHNTLYWYLQNLGQGPELLIRYENEEAVDDSQLPKDRFSAERLKGVDSTLKIQPAELGDSAVYLCASSFARGGEQFFGPGTRLTVL.

The CDR3 loop is CASSFVNQETQYF. The DNA for the CDR3 is TGTGCCAGCAGTTTTGTAAACCAAGAGACCCAGTACTTC. This rearrangement joins TRBV28 to TRBJ2-5, with no clear D. V lost 3 bases, J lost 0 bases, and 5 bases lay in between. This CDR3 has 13 amino acids. From germline, CDR1 is MDHEN and CDR2 SYDVKM.

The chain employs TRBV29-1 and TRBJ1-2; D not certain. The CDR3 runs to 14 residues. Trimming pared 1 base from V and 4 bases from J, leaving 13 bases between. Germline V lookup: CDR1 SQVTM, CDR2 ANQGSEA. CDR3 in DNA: TGCAGCGTTGAAGCCTCCAGGATAACCTATGGCTACACCTTC. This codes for CSVEASRITYGYTF.

CDR3 in amino acids: CASSLGVVDTEAFF. The DNA of the CDR3 is TGTGCCAGCAGCTTAGGGGTGGTGGACACTGAAGCTTTCTTT. The chain combines TRBV11-2 with TRBJ1-1; no reliable D call. The CDR3 has 14 residues. V was shortened by 1 base and J by 3 bases, with 9 bases between the two germline ends. Germline lookup yields CDR1 SGHAT and CDR2 FQNNGV. Based on the CDR3 plus reference TRBV11-2 and TRBJ1-1, the full variable domain is EAGVAQSPRYKIIEKRQSVAFWCNPISGHATLYWYQQILGQGPKLLIQFQNNGVVDDSQLPKDRFSAERLKGVDSTLKIQPAKLEDSAVYLCASSLGVVDTEAFFGQGTRLTVV.

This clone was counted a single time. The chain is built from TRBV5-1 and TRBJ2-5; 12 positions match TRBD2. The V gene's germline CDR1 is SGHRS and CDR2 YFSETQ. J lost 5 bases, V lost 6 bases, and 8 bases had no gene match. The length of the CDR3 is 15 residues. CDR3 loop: CASKPSGGAAETQYF. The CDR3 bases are TGCGCCAGCAAACCTAGCGGGGGGGCCGCGGAGACCCAGTACTTC.

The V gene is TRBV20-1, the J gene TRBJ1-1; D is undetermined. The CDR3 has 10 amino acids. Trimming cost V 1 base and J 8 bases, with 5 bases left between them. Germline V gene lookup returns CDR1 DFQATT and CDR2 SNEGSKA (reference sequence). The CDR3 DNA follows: TGCAGTGCTAGAGGGTCAGAAGCTTTCTTT. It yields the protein CSARGSEAFF.

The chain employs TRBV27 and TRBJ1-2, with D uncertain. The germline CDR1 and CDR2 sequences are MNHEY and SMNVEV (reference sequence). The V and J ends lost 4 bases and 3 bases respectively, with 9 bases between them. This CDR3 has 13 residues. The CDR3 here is CASSSDGYYGYTF. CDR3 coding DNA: TGTGCCAGCAGTTCCGACGGATACTATGGCTACACCTTC.

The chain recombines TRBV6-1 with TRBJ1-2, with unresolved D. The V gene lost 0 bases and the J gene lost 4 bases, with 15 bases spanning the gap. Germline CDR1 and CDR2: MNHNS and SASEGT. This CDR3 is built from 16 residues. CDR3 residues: CASSEAGGWEGYGYTF. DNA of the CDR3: TGTGCCAGCAGTGAAGCTGGTGGTTGGGAGGGCTATGGCTACACCTTC.

Written as DNA, the CDR3 is TGTGCCAGCAGCCCTATATTGATGGACGGGAGAGGCTACACCTTC. Protein: CASSPILMDGRGYTF. This chain connects TRBV5-4 to TRBJ1-2; D gene uncertain. Germline-derived CDR1 and CDR2 are SGHNT and YYREEE (reference sequence). With 4 bases removed from V and 8 bases from J, the gap between germline ends came to 21 bases. This CDR3 is 15 amino acids long.

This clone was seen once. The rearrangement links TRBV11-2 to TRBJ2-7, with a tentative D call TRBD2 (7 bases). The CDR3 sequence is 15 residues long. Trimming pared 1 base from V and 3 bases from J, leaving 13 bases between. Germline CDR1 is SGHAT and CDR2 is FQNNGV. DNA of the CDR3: TGTGCCAGCAGCTTAGTTCGGCGGGGGCTCTACGAGCAGTACTTC. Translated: CASSLVRRGLYEQYF.

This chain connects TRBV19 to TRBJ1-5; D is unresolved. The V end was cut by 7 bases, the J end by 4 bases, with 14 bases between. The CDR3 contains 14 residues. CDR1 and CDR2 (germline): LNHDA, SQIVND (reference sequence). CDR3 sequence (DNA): TGTGCCAGTACATCGGAGAGGACTAATCAGCCCCAGCATTTT. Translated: CASTSERTNQPQHF.

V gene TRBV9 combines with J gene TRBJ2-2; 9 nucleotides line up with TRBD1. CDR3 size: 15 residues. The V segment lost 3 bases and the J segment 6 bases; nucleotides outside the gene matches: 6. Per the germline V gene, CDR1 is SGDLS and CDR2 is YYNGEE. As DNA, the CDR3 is TGTGCCAGCAGCGCTCGGACAGGGGTTGCCGGGGAGCTGTTTTTT. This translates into CASSARTGVAGELFF.

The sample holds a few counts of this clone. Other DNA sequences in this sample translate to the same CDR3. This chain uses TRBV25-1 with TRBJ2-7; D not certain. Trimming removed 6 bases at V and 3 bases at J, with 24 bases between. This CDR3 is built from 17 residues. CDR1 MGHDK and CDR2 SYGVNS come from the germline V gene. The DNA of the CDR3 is TGTGCCAGCAGATCCCAGAGAGACTCCCCCCTCTACTACGAGCAGTACTTC. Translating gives CASRSQRDSPLYYEQYF.

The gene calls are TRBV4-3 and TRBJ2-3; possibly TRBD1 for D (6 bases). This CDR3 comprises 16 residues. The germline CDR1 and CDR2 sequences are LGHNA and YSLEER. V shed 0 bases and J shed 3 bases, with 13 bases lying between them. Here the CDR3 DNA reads TGCGCCAGCAGCCAAGAATTTCAGGGGTGTACAGATACGCAGTATTTT. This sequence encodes CASSQEFQGCTDTQYF.

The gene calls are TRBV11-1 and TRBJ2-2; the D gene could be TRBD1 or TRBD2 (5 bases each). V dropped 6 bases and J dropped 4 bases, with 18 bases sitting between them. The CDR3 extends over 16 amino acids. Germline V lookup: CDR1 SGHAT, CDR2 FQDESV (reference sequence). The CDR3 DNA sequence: TGTGCCAGCAGGCACGGGACGACTCGGATCACCGGGGAGCTGTTTTTT. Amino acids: CASRHGTTRITGELFF. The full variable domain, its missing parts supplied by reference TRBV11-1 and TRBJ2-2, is EAEVAQSPRYKITEKSQAVAFWCDPISGHATLYWYRQILGQGPELLVQFQDESVVDDSQLPKDRFSAERLKGVDSTLKIQPAELGDSAMYLCASRHGTTRITGELFFGEGSRLTVL.

The CDR3: CASSYKADTQYF. DNA for the CDR3: TGTGCCAGCAGCTACAAGGCAGATACGCAGTATTTT. V gene TRBV5-5 combines with J gene TRBJ2-3; D is unclear. CDR3 length equals 12 residues. The V gene lost 3 bases and the J gene lost 4 bases, with 6 bases spanning the gap. Germline V gene sequence: CDR1 SGHKS, CDR2 YYEKEE (reference sequence). Full variable domain (rest looked up from reference TRBV5-5 and TRBJ2-3): DAGVTQSPTHLIKTRGQQVTLRCSPISGHKSVSWYQQVLGQGPQFIFQYYEKEERGRGNFPDRFSARQFPNYSSELNVNALLLGDSALYLCASSYKADTQYFGPGTRLTVL.

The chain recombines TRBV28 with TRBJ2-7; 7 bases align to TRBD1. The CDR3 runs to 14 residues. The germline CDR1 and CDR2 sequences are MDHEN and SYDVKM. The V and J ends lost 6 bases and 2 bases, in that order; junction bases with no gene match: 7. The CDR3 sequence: CASRVQGHPYEQYF. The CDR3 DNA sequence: TGTGCCAGCAGAGTACAGGGGCACCCCTACGAGCAGTACTTC.

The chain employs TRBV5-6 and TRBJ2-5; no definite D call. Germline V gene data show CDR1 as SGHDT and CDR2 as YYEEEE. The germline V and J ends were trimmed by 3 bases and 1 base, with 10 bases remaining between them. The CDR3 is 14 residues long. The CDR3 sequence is CASSSEPGQETQYF. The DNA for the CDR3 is TGTGCCAGCAGCTCAGAACCTGGCCAAGAGACCCAGTACTTC.

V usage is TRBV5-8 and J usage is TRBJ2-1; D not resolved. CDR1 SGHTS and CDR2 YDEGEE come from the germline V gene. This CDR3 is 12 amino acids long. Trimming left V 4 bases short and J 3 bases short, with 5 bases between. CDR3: CASSRNYNEQFF. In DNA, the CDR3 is TGTGCCAGCAGCCGGAACTACAATGAGCAGTTCTTC.

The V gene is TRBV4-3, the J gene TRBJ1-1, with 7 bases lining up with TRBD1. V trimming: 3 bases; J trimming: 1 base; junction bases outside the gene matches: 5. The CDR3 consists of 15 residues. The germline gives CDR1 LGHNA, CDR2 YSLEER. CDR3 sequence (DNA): TGCGCCAGCAGCCACATGACAGGGAAGAACACTGAAGCTTTCTTT. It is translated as CASSHMTGKNTEAFF.

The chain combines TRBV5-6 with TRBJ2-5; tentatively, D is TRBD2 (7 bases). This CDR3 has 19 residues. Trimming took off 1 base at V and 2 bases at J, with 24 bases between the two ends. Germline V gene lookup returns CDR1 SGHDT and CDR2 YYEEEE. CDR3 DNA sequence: TGTGCCAGCAGCTTGTTCGGGGGGCTATCATCTACGCTTCAAGAGACCCAGTACTTC. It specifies CASSLFGGLSSTLQETQYF.

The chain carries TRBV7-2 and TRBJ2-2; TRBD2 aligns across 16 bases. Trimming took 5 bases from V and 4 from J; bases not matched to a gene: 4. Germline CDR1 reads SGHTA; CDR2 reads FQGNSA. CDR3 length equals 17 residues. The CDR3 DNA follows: TGTGCCAGCAGCCAGGGACTAGCGGGGGGGCCCACCGGGGAGCTGTTTTTT. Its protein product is CASSQGLAGGPTGELFF.

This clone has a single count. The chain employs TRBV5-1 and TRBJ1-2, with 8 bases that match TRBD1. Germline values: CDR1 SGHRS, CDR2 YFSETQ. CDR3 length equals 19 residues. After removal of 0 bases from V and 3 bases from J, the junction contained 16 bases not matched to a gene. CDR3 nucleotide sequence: TGCGCCAGCAGCTTGGAAATCCAGGGGGCCTTAGTACCTGACTATGGCTACACCTTC. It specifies CASSLEIQGALVPDYGYTF.